This is a list of T cell receptor beta chains from one sample in a study of shared clonotypes between healthy human individuals. TCRdb's copy holds only in-frame clones and misses some; the assay was immunoSEQ multiplex PCR. The table has about 2,500,000 clones, more than 90% seen once. The source material was naive CD4+ T cells sorted from blood. Receptors originate from a man aged 18 to 29 in good health. Each CDR3 is given without its conserved first and last residue. The listing skips clone size in some rows; elsewhere it reads once, few, many or a size class.

v_gene: TRBV7-9
abundance: .
CDR3aa: ASSFFPDTGELF

v_gene: TRBV11-2
abundance: .
CDR3aa: ASSLDGASSYNEQF

v_gene: TRBV5-1
abundance: few
CDR3aa: ASSLADSGSSHEQF

v_gene: TRBV5-4
abundance: .
CDR3aa: ASSLLPNTEAF

v_gene: TRBV5-1
abundance: .
CDR3aa: ASSLAGPQGV

v_gene: TRBV25-1
abundance: .
CDR3aa: ASSVSSGVTDTQY

v_gene: TRBV5-6
abundance: .
CDR3aa: ASSLGVNTQY

v_gene: TRBV4-1
abundance: .
CDR3aa: ASSQPAGTLEGKLF

v_gene: TRBV5-1
abundance: .
CDR3aa: ASSPTGTEDTQY

v_gene: TRBV7-2
abundance: .
CDR3aa: ASSLGLISYNEQF

v_gene: TRBV4-1
abundance: .
CDR3aa: ASSQVAGFYNEQF

v_gene: TRBV6-6
abundance: .
CDR3aa: ASLGTGQTYYGYT

v_gene: TRBV6-1
abundance: .
CDR3aa: ASSEAGHGNQPQH

v_gene: TRBV15
abundance: .
CDR3aa: ATSRDRVGYGYT

v_gene: TRBV5-1
abundance: .
CDR3aa: ASSLSDRAQETQY

v_gene: TRBV10-3
abundance: .
CDR3aa: ASRPGTSGTNEQF

v_gene: TRBV7-6
abundance: .
CDR3aa: ASSLGPSGGTTYEQY

v_gene: TRBV7-2
abundance: .
CDR3aa: ASSLTRGGQTEAF

v_gene: TRBV30
abundance: .
CDR3aa: AWSVGDRGEDYGYT